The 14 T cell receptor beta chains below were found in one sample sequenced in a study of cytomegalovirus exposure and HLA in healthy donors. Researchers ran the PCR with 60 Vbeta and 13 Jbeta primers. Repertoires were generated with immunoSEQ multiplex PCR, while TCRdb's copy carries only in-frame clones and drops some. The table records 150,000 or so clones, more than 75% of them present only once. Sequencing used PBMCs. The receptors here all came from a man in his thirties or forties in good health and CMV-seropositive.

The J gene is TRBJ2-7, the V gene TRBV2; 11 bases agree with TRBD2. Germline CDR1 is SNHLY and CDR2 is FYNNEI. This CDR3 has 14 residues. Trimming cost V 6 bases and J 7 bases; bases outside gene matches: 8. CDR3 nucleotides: TGTGCCAGCAGGGGGACTAGCGGCCAGAGTGAGCAGTACTTC. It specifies CASRGTSGQSEQYF.

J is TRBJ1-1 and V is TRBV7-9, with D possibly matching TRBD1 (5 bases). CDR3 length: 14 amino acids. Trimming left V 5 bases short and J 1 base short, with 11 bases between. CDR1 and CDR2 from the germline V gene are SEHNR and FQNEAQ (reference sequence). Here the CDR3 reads CASSHPTENTEAFF. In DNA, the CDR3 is TGTGCCAGCAGCCACCCGACAGAGAACACTGAAGCTTTCTTT.

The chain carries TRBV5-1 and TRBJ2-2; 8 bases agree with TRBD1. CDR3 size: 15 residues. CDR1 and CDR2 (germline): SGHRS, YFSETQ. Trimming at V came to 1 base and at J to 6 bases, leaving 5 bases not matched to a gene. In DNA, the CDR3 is TGCGCCAGCAGCTTGCTGACAGGGGAGGCCGGGGAGCTGTTTTTT. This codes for CASSLLTGEAGELFF.

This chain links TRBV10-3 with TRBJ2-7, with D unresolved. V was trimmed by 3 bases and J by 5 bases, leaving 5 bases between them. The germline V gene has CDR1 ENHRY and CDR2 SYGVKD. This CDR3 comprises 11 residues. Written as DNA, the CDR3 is TGTGCCATCAGTGAAACACACGAGCAGTACTTC. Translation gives CAISETHEQYF.

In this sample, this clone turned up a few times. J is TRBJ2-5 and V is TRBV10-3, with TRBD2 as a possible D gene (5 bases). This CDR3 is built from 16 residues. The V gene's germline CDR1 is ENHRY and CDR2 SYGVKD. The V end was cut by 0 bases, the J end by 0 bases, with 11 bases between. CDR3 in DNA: TGTGCCATCAGTGAGTCAGAGGGCGCGTACCAAGAGACCCAGTACTTC. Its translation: CAISESEGAYQETQYF.

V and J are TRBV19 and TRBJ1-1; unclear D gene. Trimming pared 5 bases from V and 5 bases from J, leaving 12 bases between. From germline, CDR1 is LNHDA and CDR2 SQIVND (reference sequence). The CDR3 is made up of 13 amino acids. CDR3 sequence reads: CASSYGRKTEAFF. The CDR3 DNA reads TGTGCCAGTAGTTATGGGAGGAAGACTGAAGCTTTCTTT.

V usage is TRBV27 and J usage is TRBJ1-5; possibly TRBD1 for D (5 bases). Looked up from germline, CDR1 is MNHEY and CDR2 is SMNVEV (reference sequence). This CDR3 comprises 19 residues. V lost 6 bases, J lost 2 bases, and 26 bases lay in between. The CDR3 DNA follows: TGTGCCAGCAGCCCAGGCCAGGGAAGGCCGCGAAGGGGCAATCAGCCCCAGCATTTT. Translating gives CASSPGQGRPRRGNQPQHF.

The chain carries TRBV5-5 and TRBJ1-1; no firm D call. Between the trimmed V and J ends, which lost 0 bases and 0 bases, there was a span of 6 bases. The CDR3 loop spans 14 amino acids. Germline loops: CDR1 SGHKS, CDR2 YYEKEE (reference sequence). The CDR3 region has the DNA TGTGCCAGCAGCTTGGCCGACATGAACACTGAAGCTTTCTTT. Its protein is CASSLADMNTEAFF.

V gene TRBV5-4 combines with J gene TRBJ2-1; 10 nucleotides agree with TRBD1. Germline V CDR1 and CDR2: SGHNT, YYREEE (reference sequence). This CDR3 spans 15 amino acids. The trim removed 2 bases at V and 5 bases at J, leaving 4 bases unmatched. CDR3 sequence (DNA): TGTGCCAGCAGCTTCCGGGACAGGGGCGACAATGAGCAGTTCTTC. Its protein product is CASSFRDRGDNEQFF.

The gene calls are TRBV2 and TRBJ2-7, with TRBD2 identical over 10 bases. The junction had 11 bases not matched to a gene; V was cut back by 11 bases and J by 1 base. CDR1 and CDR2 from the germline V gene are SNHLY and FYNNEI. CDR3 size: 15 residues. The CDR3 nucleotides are TGTGCCTGGCGTTGGACTAGCGGTCGATCCTACGAGCAGTACTTC. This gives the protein CAWRWTSGRSYEQYF.

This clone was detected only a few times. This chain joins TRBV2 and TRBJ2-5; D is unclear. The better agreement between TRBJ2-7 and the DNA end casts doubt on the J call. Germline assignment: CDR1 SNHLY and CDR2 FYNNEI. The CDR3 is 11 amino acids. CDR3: CASLRDYEQYF. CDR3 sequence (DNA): TGTGCCAGCCTCAGAGACTACGAGCAGTACTTC.

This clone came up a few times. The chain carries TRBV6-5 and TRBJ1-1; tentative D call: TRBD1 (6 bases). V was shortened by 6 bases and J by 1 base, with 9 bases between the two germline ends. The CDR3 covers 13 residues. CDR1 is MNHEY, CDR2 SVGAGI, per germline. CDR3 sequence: CASRLQGNTEAFF. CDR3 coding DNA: TGTGCCAGCAGGTTACAGGGGAACACTGAAGCTTTCTTT.

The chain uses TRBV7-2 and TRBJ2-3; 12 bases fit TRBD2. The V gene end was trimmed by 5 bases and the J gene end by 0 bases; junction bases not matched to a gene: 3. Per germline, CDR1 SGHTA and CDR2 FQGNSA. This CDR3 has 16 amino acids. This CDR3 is CASSRTSGTSTDTQYF. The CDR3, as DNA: TGTGCCAGCAGCCGGACTAGCGGGACGAGCACAGATACGCAGTATTTT.

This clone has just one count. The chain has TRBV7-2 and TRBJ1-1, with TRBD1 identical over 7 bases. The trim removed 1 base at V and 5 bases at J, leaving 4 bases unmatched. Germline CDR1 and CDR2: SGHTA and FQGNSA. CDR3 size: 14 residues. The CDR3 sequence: CASSLGAGGTEAFF. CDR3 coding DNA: TGTGCCAGCAGCTTAGGAGCAGGGGGTACTGAAGCTTTCTTT.